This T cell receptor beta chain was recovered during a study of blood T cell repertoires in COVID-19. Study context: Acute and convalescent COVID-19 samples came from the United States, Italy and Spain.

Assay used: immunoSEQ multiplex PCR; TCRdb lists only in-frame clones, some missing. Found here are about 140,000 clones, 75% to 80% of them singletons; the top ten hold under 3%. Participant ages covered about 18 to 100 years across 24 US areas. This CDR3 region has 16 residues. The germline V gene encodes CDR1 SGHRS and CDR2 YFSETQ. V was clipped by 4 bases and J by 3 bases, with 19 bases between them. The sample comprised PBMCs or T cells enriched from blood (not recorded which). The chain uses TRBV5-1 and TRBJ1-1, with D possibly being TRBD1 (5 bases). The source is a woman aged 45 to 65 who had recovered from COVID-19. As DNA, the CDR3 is TGCGCCAGCAGCACTCTACCGTCCAGGGAGGACACTGAAGCTTTCTTT. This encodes CASSTLPSREDTEAFF.